This is a list of T cell receptor beta chains from one sample in a study of blood T cells in healthy people across ages. TCRdb fed the 5' RACE reads into MiXCR, producing one record per CDR3 protein. In the table there are hundreds of thousands of distinct CDR3 sequences, about 62% of which are singletons. Input material: blood. All receptors derive from a man aged 30-40 years in good health. Both conserved end residues are part of each CDR3. D genes are given only for firm matches. The size entry is marked missing in some rows and otherwise reads once, few, many or a size class.

clone_size,d_call,j_call,v_call,cdr3_aa,cdr3_nt
once,-,TRBJ2-7,TRBV3-1,CASSQNSGPYEQYF,TGTGCCAGCAGCCAAAACAGCGGACCCTACGAGCAGTACTTC
-,-,TRBJ2-3,TRBV7-3,CASSLTHSSDTQYF,TGTGCCAGCAGCTTAACCCACTCTAGTGATACGCAGTATTTT
few,TRBD1,TRBJ2-4,TRBV6-6,CASSHGTGGLAGSPYF,TGTGCCAGCAGTCATGGGACAGGGGGGCTAGCGGGATCCCCGTACTTC
-,-,TRBJ2-3,TRBV20-1,CSASSRLADTQYF,TGCAGTGCTAGCTCCCGTTTGGCGGATACGCAGTATTTT
-,TRBD2,TRBJ2-1,TRBV7-8,CASHGSGGSYNEQFF,TGTGCCAGCCACGGGAGCGGGGGCTCCTACAATGAGCAGTTCTTC
few,TRBD2,TRBJ2-1,TRBV12-3/TRBV12-4,CASSFSTSGGGEQFF,TGTGCCAGCAGTTTCTCGACTAGCGGGGGAGGGGAGCAGTTCTTC
-,-,TRBJ2-3,TRBV7-9,CASMEGGGTGKDFGDTQYF,TGTGCCAGCATGGAGGGTGGCGGCACTGGCAAAGACTTCGGAGATACGCAGTATTTT
-,-,TRBJ2-2,TRBV4-3,CASNAAPGLGELFF,TGCGCCAGCAACGCCGCTCCGGGTCTGGGGGAGCTGTTTTTT
few,-,TRBJ2-3,TRBV10-3,CAISGPSTDTQYF,TGTGCCATCAGTGGTCCCTCCACAGATACGCAGTATTTT
-,TRBD2,TRBJ2-1,TRBV28,CASRGLAGEYSYNEQFF,TGTGCCAGCAGGGGTCTAGCGGGAGAGTATTCCTACAATGAGCAGTTCTTC
once,-,TRBJ2-3,TRBV4-2,CASSQVSGGGLTDTQYF,TGTGCCAGCAGCCAAGTCTCCGGGGGAGGCCTCACAGATACGCAGTATTTT
few,-,TRBJ2-7,TRBV20-1,CSARDKTGGIGGRAYPSSYEQYF,TGCAGTGCTAGAGACAAGACAGGGGGCATCGGCGGGAGGGCTTACCCGAGCTCCTACGAGCAGTACTTC
-,-,TRBJ2-1,TRBV5-1,CASSFVAYEQFF,TGCGCCAGCAGCTTCGTTGCTTATGAGCAGTTCTTC
-,-,TRBJ1-1,TRBV4-3,CASSQVAGLNTEAFF,TGCGCCAGCAGCCAAGTTGCGGGGTTGAACACTGAAGCTTTCTTT
-,-,TRBJ2-4,TRBV15,CATSRGQTFGEQYF,TGTGCCACCAGCAGAGGACAGACCTTTGGGGAGCAGTACTTC
-,TRBD2,TRBJ2-2,TRBV9,CASSATSGGQRELFF,TGTGCCAGCAGCGCCACTAGCGGGGGTCAGAGGGAGCTGTTTTTT
once,-,TRBJ2-7,TRBV29-1,CSARGEGGYEQYF,TGCAGCGCCCGCGGGGAGGGGGGGTACGAGCAGTACTTC
-,TRBD1,TRBJ1-6,TRBV7-2,CASSPTGGSSYNSPLHF,TGTGCCAGCAGCCCAACAGGGGGGAGCTCCTATAATTCACCCCTCCACTTT
few,-,TRBJ2-5,TRBV7-2,CASSVALQETQYF,TGTGCCAGCAGCGTTGCACTCCAAGAGACCCAGTACTTC
few,TRBD2,TRBJ2-7,TRBV20-1,CSGLAAYEQYF,TGCAGTGGACTAGCGGCCTACGAGCAGTACTTC
few,-,TRBJ2-1,TRBV6-6,CVASSYNEQFF,TGTGTGGCTAGCTCCTACAATGAGCAGTTCTTC
few,-,TRBJ2-1,TRBV12-3/TRBV12-4,CASSRGSYNEQFF,TGTGCCAGCAGCCGGGGCTCCTACAATGAGCAGTTCTTC
-,TRBD2,TRBJ2-7,TRBV7-2,CASSLAYSGSLYEQYF,TGTGCCAGCAGCTTAGCGTATAGCGGGAGCCTCTACGAGCAGTACTTC
-,-,TRBJ2-3,TRBV24-1,CATSGIGADTQYF,TGTGCCACCAGTGGAATAGGGGCAGATACGCAGTATTTT
-,-,TRBJ1-4,TRBV5-1,CASSLGTSKNEKLFF,TGCGCCAGCAGCTTAGGGACGTCGAAGAATGAAAAACTGTTTTTT
-,TRBD2,TRBJ2-1,TRBV20-1,CSARDPQSLAAGGQFF,TGCAGTGCTAGAGATCCCCAATCACTAGCGGCGGGGGGGCAGTTCTTC
-,-,TRBJ1-5,TRBV12-3/TRBV12-4,CASSFQDQPQHF,TGTGCCAGCAGTTTTCAGGACCAGCCCCAGCATTTT
-,TRBD2,TRBJ2-1,TRBV6-2/TRBV6-3,CASSDAGTNNEQFF,TGTGCCAGCAGTGATGCCGGGACTAACAATGAGCAGTTCTTC
few,-,TRBJ2-1,TRBV6-5,CASSSLSESGYNEQFF,TGTGCCAGCAGTTCCTTGTCGGAAAGCGGTTACAATGAGCAGTTCTTC
few,TRBD1,TRBJ2-7,TRBV3-1,CASSVRTGTVYEQYF,TGTGCCAGCAGCGTACGTACCGGGACAGTGTACGAGCAGTACTTC
-,TRBD1,TRBJ1-2,TRBV6-6,CASSSRQGEGGYTF,TGTGCCAGCAGTTCCAGACAGGGTGAGGGTGGCTACACCTTC
few,TRBD1,TRBJ1-2,TRBV15,CATSREDRAGYGYTF,TGTGCCACCAGCAGGGAAGACAGGGCGGGCTATGGCTACACCTTC
-,-,TRBJ2-1,TRBV5-1,CASSLGDPLTNEQFF,TGCGCCAGCAGCTTGGGTGACCCGTTGACAAATGAGCAGTTCTTC
-,-,TRBJ2-6,TRBV7-6,CASSSSSTGANVLTF,TGTGCCAGCAGCTCAAGCAGTACTGGGGCCAACGTCCTGACTTTC
-,-,TRBJ2-2,TRBV29-1,CSAPLGGELFF,TGCAGCGCCCCACTAGGCGGGGAGCTGTTTTTT
few,-,TRBJ1-2,TRBV21-1,CASSRVPNYGYTF,TGTGCCAGCAGCAGGGTACCGAACTATGGCTACACCTTC
-,TRBD2,TRBJ2-1,TRBV6-2/TRBV6-3,CASRGLAGVPSYNEQFF,TGTGCCAGCAGGGGACTAGCGGGAGTTCCCTCCTACAATGAGCAGTTCTTC
-,-,TRBJ2-7,TRBV6-1,CASSTRATYEQYF,TGTGCCAGCAGCACCCGGGCGACCTACGAGCAGTACTTC
-,-,TRBJ1-1,TRBV25-1,CASSRMNTEAFF,TGTGCCAGCAGTCGGATGAACACTGAAGCTTTCTTT
-,-,TRBJ2-7,TRBV9,CASSVASGSYEQYF,TGTGCCAGCAGCGTCGCCAGCGGATCCTACGAGCAGTACTTC
-,TRBD2,TRBJ2-5,TRBV12-3/TRBV12-4,CASSRSSGQETQYF,TGTGCCAGCAGTCGATCTAGCGGACAAGAGACCCAGTACTTC
-,-,TRBJ2-7,TRBV5-6,CASSSGPGYYEQYF,TGTGCCAGCAGCTCGGGGCCAGGTTATTACGAGCAGTACTTC
-,-,TRBJ1-2,TRBV29-1,CSGESGYGYTF,TGCAGCGGTGAATCAGGGTACGGCTACACCTTC
-,-,TRBJ1-2,TRBV29-1,CSASRGDGYTF,TGCAGCGCCTCGAGGGGTGATGGCTACACCTTC
few,-,TRBJ2-5,TRBV6-6,CASSYREQETQYF,TGTGCCAGCAGTTACAGGGAGCAAGAGACCCAGTACTTC
-,-,TRBJ2-2,TRBV27,CASSHLEGGELFF,TGTGCCAGCAGCCACTTGGAAGGCGGGGAGCTGTTTTTT
-,TRBD2,TRBJ2-3,TRBV18,CASSFREGAVTDTQYF,TGTGCCAGCTCATTCCGGGAGGGCGCGGTCACAGATACGCAGTATTTT
-,TRBD2,TRBJ2-1,TRBV7-2,CASSRAGGALYNEQFF,TGTGCCAGCAGCCGAGCGGGAGGGGCCCTTTACAATGAGCAGTTCTTC